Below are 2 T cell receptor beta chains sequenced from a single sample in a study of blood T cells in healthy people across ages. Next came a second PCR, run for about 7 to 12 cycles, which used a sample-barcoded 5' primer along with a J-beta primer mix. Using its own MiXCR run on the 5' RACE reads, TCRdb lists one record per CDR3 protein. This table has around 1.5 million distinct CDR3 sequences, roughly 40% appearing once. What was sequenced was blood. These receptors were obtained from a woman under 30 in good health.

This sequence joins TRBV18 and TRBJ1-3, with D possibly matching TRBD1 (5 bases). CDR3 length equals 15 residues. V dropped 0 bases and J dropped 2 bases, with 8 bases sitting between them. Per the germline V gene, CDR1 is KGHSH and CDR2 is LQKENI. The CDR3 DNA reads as TGTGCCAGCTCACCACCGGGGGGACCTGGAAACACCATATATTTT. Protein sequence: CASSPPGGPGNTIYF.

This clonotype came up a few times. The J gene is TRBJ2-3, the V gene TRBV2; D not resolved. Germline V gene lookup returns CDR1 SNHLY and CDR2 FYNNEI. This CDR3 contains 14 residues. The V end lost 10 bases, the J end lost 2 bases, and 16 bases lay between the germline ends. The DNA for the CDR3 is TGTGCCACATGGCAGCTAAAAAACACAGATACGCAGTATTTT. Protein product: CATWQLKNTDTQYF.